The entry below describes one T cell receptor beta chain. Its antigen is not yet known. No per-base quality is available; no much larger clone lies one base away. To prepare the library, 5' RACE was applied. Sequencing relied on a NextSeq 500. The TCR library protocol attached a unique molecular identifier to each TCR cDNA molecule to allow correction of PCR and sequencing errors. The source study handled its data this way. TCR identification, UMI-based error correction and CDR3 extraction were all carried out with Decombinator tools. Expanded TCRs were defined as those above a frequency of 2 per 1,000, corresponding to the top 1% of the tumor frequency distribution. Rényi diversity was computed with the R vegan package after subsampling each repertoire 100 times to 5,000 TCRs. CDR3 similarity networks were built from amino acid triplet string-kernel similarity, with CDR3s being connected when pairwise similarity was above 0.82. In TCRdb, the public reads were trimmed at Q25 with fastp and aligned with MiXCR, with productive beta chains retained. Each entry is one CDR3 protein sequence, shown with its most common DNA and genes. Clone size and V and J calls follow TCRdb, not the original study. The sample contains over 85,000 distinct CDR3 sequences, 15% to 20% of them found a single time. 21% of the sample is held by the ten biggest clonotypes.

From the germline V gene, CDR1 is SGHRS and CDR2 is YFSETQ. V gives up 5 bases and J gives up 3 bases, and the segment between their germline ends measures 19 bases. The cysteine opens and the phenylalanine closes a CDR3 of 16 amino acids. Only the CDR3 region is kept as DNA, spanning 48 bases read in frame from base 1. The sample's time point label, in plain terms: blood at routine non-recurrence follow-up after resection. Without any cell sorting, TCR sequencing was performed on whole RNA extracted either from tumor and nontumor lung tissue or from cryopreserved PBMC samples. Only patients for whom sufficient RNA was available from at least two tumor regions were selected for TCR sequencing. The data originate from a study of spatial heterogeneity in lung cancer (dated by TCRdb to between 2018 and 2021). As for the study more broadly: The donors were 70 or so patients from the lung TRACERx cohort who had early-stage, untreated non-small cell lung cancer. Follow-up PBMC samples were sequenced whenever available, and the median time to follow-up was two to three years after resection. More beta-chain than alpha-chain transcripts were consistently detected, likely reflecting higher beta-chain transcript abundance. In the raw uncorrected reads, each unique combination of TCR and UMI appeared more than ten times on average. The study quantitatively compared TCR alpha and beta repertoires across multiple tumor regions, matched nontumor lung and blood in non-small cell lung cancer. TCR repertoire features were related to nonsynonymous mutation counts determined by whole-exome sequencing of tumor tissue. At surgery, both alpha and beta chains were TCR-sequenced in roughly 230 tumor regions, approximately 64 matched nontumor lung samples and just over 55 PBMC samples.

On the study overall, not on this receptor specifically: Comparisons of baseline and follow-up blood repertoires included only around 15 patients. Confirming at a functional level the hypothesis that regional TCRs recognize regional mutations was considered to require additional single-cell paired TCR alpha and beta sequencing. Ubiquitous expanded tumor TCRs showed up in blood more often at tumor resection than at routine follow-up.

The chain uses TRBV5-1 and TRBJ2-3, and possibly TRBD2, on 5 matching bases. This sequence was found in a male donor with early-stage non-small cell lung cancer. The specimen comprised PBMCs, sampled at follow-up. The CDR3 region reads CASSYLAFVATDTQYF. The nucleotide sequence is given as TGCGCCAGCAGTTATCTAGCTTTCGTAGCTACAGATACGCAGTATTTT.